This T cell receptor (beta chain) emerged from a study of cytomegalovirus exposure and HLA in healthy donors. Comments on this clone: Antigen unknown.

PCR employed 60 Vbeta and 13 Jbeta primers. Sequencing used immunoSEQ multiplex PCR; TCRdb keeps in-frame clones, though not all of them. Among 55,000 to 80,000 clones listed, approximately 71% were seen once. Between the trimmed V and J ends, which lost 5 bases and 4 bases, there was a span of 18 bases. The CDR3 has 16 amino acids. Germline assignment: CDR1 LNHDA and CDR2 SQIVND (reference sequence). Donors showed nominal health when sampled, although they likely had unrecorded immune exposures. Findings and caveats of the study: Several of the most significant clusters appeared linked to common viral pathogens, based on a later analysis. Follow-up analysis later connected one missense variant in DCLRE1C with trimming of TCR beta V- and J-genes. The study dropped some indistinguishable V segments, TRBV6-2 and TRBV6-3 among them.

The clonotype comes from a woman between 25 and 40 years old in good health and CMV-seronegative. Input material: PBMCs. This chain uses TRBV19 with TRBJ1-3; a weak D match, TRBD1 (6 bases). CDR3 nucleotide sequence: TGTGCCAGTAGTCGAGGCGGCGGGGGCGGAGGAAACACCATATATTTT. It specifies CASSRGGGGGGNTIYF.